What follows is one TCR beta chain and its context. No antigen is known for it. The data belong to a study of T cell repertoires in cytomegalovirus infection. Germline loops: CDR1 SEHNR, CDR2 FQNEAQ (reference sequence). CDR3 length: 14 amino acids. TCRdb analysed the reads with MiXCR anew, one entry per CDR3 protein. The sample records over 50,000 distinct CDR3 sequences, around 20% being singletons. The chain carries TRBV7-9 and TRBJ2-1, with D perhaps TRBD1 or TRBD2 (5 bases each). Sample: CD8+ T cells from cultured PBMCs, taken from culture after CMV antigen stimulation. This TCR derives from a human donor in good health (CMV status not recorded). Some clones in this sample may be carry-over from other donors' samples. Written as DNA, the CDR3 is TGTGCGACCCGAGGTCAGGGAGTATACAATGAGCAGTTCTTC. Protein sequence: CATRGQGVYNEQFF.